The entry that follows covers one T cell receptor (beta chain) sequence. This clone occurred once. Its antigen is currently not known. No much larger clonotype is one base removed from it; base qualities were not supplied. These data belong to a study of cytomegalovirus exposure and HLA in healthy donors (TCRdb year 2017). The study in broad terms: An earlier analysis of a few hundred of the donors reported approximately 300 Gb of sequence data and about 120 million unique TCR beta sequences obtained from about 179 million T cells. Both class I and class II loci were covered by HLA typing, at four-digit resolution. To study patterns of TCR occurrence, a later analysis re-analyzed previously published TCR beta repertoires from 700 or so donors and added high-resolution HLA genotyping. In a later genetic analysis, genome-wide SNP genotypes for about 65% of the roughly 670 donors were used, and that subset was treated as a discovery cohort. Roughly 290 gigabases of sequencing data and 75 million to 85 million unique TCR sequences made up an early release that covered fewer than 650 HLA-typed donors. Among around 400 genotyped donors of the cohort, an average of around 250,000 unique TCR beta nucleotide sequences was sequenced per donor, of which about 18% were non-productive. All discovery cohort repertoires had been generated on a single sequencing platform. Rather than drawing on any new phenotypic data, the later analysis identified candidate immune exposures from TCR beta sequences and the way those sequences occurred across donors. The genetic ancestry cluster associated with self-reported Caucasian donors included over 65% of the roughly 400 genotyped donors. To decide whether each TCR beta V gene segment behaved as functional or pseudogenic, an earlier analysis of 587 of the donors relied on high-throughput TCR beta sequencing. Donor age, sex, ethnicity and CMV serostatus were compiled together with the repertoire data. The aim of the study was to test whether cataloging public T cell receptors could identify signatures of past pathogen exposure. Four or five DR-DQ haplotypes were handled as single units for association and clustering because linkage in the cohort was strong. The study used immunosequencing to profile the T cell repertoires of 666 subjects and linked those repertoires to cytomegalovirus serostatus. The study combined high-throughput TCR immunosequencing, statistical association of individual TCRs with disease status, and machine learning to predict cytomegalovirus infection status. A separate validation cohort of roughly 130 different subjects was used in addition to the roughly 720-subject first cohort. Typing coverage varied by locus: 629-630 donors for A, B, C, DRB1 and DQB1; roughly 520 for DQA1; approximately 610 for DPA1; under 490 for DPB1.

Spanning cysteine to phenylalanine, the CDR3 consists of 14 amino acids. The sequence is cut down to CDR3 DNA, 42 bases in frame from base 1. Germline trimming: 2 bases from V, 4 bases from J; junction bases outside gene matches: 3. Looking up the germline V gene yields CDR1 SNHLY and CDR2 FYNNEI. Library method: the immunoSEQ multiplex PCR assay. For the multiplex PCR, a mixture combining 60 forward primers for TCR Vbeta segments and 13 reverse primers for TCR Jbeta segments was used. The CDR3 region of rearranged TCR beta genes was amplified from genomic DNA by a multiplex PCR assay. The Illumina HiSeq System was used to sequence the amplified TCR beta libraries as 87-base-pair reads. Per the source publication's procedure: Across the 666 repertoires, a later analysis counted some 81 million unique TCR beta chains, around 10 million of which were shared by at least two donors. Raw reads were error-corrected and collapsed into unique sequences by a nearest-neighbor algorithm in which closely related sequences were merged to remove PCR and sequencing errors. V, D and J gene segments were assigned by aligning CDR3 sequences to IMGT reference sequences. For a sequence to be retained, a match of at least six nucleotides to both a V gene segment and a J gene segment was required. A rearrangement was called productive if the CDR3 had no stop codons and remained in frame with V and J, and every other rearrangement was called non-productive. CDR3 was defined by IMGT convention, running from the second conserved V-encoded cysteine to the conserved J-encoded phenylalanine. In an earlier analysis of more than 550 of the donors, sequences lacking an unambiguous match to a single V gene segment were excluded. In an earlier analysis of approximately 560 of the donors, a V segment was called functional when productive rearrangements were above 56.7%, and segregating when the standard deviation between donors exceeded 5%. To diagnose cytomegalovirus status from the catalog of TCR beta chain sequences, a statistical classification framework was built. In a later analysis, V and J genes were assigned by comparing TCR nucleotide sequences against IMGT/GENE-DB human TR gene sequences. A later analysis assigned CDR3 sequences and most-parsimonious VDJ recombination scenarios with the TCRdist pipeline. In a later analysis, every TCR beta chain was defined by the combination of its CDR3 amino acid sequence and its V-gene family, and reads without a unique V-gene family were dropped. To address suspected cross-contamination and a sequencing artifact, a later analysis removed 592 highly shared, low-generation-probability nucleotide sequences. A later analysis calculated a clonal expansion index for each public chain from normalized within-repertoire ranks of inferred template counts. In a later analysis, generation probabilities were computed with a VDJ recombination model fitted to out-of-frame rearrangements, and the resulting probabilities were checked against IGoR. In a later analysis, hypergeometric tests were used to score TCR-TCR, TCR-HLA and TCR-CMV co-occurrence, with a repertoire-size bias correction applied to TCR pairs. In a later analysis, false discovery rates were estimated by permuting HLA or CMV assignments 20 times. In a later analysis, co-occurring TCRs were grouped using DBSCAN, and TCRdist sequence similarity was added for clustering within HLA-allele-positive subsets. For co-occurrence clustering, repertoires with fewer than 30,000 or more than 120,000 public chains were excluded, along with roughly 5 repertoires with anomalous nucleotide sharing. In its TCRdb copy, this immuneACCESS table keeps in-frame sequences only and misses some clones. Where compared with another copy, unresolved V genes explain less than half of these, and the others have no known cause. V and J calls and clone size are as listed in that table; D and trimming were resolved from the DNA. This sample lists about 180,000 clones; about 80% were detected once. Less than 0.65% of the sample comes from the top ten.

Overall results and qualifications from the work: Because counts were too low, approximately 18 rarely observed V segments, including chromosome 9 orphons, were excluded from the earlier analysis of 587 of the donors. Strong co-occurrence of HLA alleles, especially DR and DQ, made assigning TCR associations to individual alleles difficult. CMV serostatus was the only immune exposure information available for the cohort. According to a later analysis, most CMV-associated TCR beta chains appeared to be HLA-restricted, and the HLA associations seemed to be driven largely by CMV exposure. A group of highly shared sequence variants was considered likely to be a technical artifact of the sequencing pipeline. In a later genetic analysis, a missense DCLRE1C variant was associated with V-gene and J-gene trimming of TCR beta chains, and the association was replicated in an independent cohort. A few of the identified cytomegalovirus-associated TCR beta chains were confirmed in vitro to be specific for cytomegalovirus antigens. Because HLA typing was unavailable for some donors at each locus, only the typed subset was used in association tests. The study gave a list of 150 to 200 TCR beta chains associated with cytomegalovirus. According to the authors, the approach could potentially be generalized to other disease states and immunological phenotypes. A later analysis reported that several top co-occurrence clusters appeared linked to parvovirus B19, influenza, CMV and Epstein-Barr virus. A further reported finding was that TCR beta sequences accurately predicted the HLA-A and HLA-B alleles for most subjects in the first cohort. While some public TCRs were present in many individuals, most TCR sequences turned up only very rarely across donors. The 87-base-pair reads could not distinguish some IMGT-functional V segments, including TRBV6-2 and TRBV6-3, so those segments were excluded. In a later analysis, TCR association rates were found to vary across HLA loci, with the most associated TCRs seen for DRB1 alleles and the fewest for HLA-C alleles. Cytomegalovirus status was reported to be diagnosed by the classifier with high specificity and sensitivity in both the original and validation cohorts. Compared with the roughly 600-donor mean, donors in an Asian-associated ancestry cluster had fewer N-insertions in productive TCRs, according to a later genetic analysis. Correlated functional status among segregating V segments might be attributable to linkage disequilibrium, but an unknown experimental factor could not be ruled out. At a false discovery rate of 0.05, a later analysis linked approximately 18,000 TCR beta sequences to specific HLA alleles. Sequencing depth was assumed to be roughly uniform across donors in the presence/absence analyses, though that assumption may not hold. A later analysis found that HLA-associated TCR beta chains were more clonally expanded and had lower generation probabilities than equally common non-associated chains. This cohort had only TCR beta chains sequenced, and the lack of alpha or paired-chain data limited which features could be detected. In an earlier analysis of roughly 560 of the donors, most TCR beta V segments were observed in productive rearrangements about 87% or about 30% of the time, broadly matching IMGT annotations.

The cohort comprised some 700 healthy bone marrow donors. At the time of sampling, all cohort members were nominally healthy, though unrecorded immune exposures were likely present. The donor tested CMV seronegative, placing the donor among the 352 seronegative members of the cohort. Every donor gave a peripheral blood sample, and the peripheral blood mononuclear cells from that sample were used for TCR beta sequencing. The Qiagen DNeasy Blood Extraction Kit was used to extract genomic DNA from the blood cell samples. The sequence came from a woman aged 50 to 60 in good health and CMV-seronegative. Recombination joined TRBV2 with TRBJ2-3; TRBD2 lines up with 7 middle nucleotides. Sequencing used PBMCs. The bases read TGTGCCAGCAGTGAAAGGGCGGGGGCAGATACGCAGTATTTT. The encoded protein is CASSERAGADTQYF.